Below, 25 T cell receptor beta chains from the same sample are listed, as sequenced in a study of T cell responses to AZD1222 COVID-19 vaccine. This table comes from immunoSEQ multiplex PCR, and its TCRdb copy is limited to in-frame clones, with some not included. This sample has more than 90,000 clones, with just over 90% found just once. Material: peripheral blood, obtained on day 0 of AZD1222 vaccination. The origin of the receptors is an adult in good health.

This clone was picked up one time. This rearrangement joins TRBV19 to TRBJ2-7, with D perhaps matching TRBD1 or TRBD2 (5 bases each). Germline assignment: CDR1 LNHDA and CDR2 SQIVND (reference sequence). This CDR3 contains 14 residues. The V gene lost 6 bases and the J gene lost 2 bases, with 14 bases spanning the gap. The CDR3 region has the DNA TGTGCCAGTAGACGGGGTGGGGGAGCCTACGAGCAGTACTTC. Translation gives CASRRGGGAYEQYF.

This sequence joins TRBV6-8 and TRBJ2-4, with 7 bases that match TRBD2. The CDR3 has 16 residues. In germline, CDR1 is MNHGY, CDR2 SAAAGT. V shed 0 bases and J 1 base; nucleotides not matched to a gene: 3. In nucleotides, the CDR3 is TGTGCCAGCAGTTACTCGAGGCGGGGGGCCAAAAACATTCAGTACTTC. It encodes CASSYSRRGAKNIQYF.

This clone appeared a single time. CDR3 sequence (DNA): TGTGCCAGCAGTGAAGGGGCGGGATACAATGAGCAGTTCTTC. This sequence encodes CASSEGAGYNEQFF. This rearrangement joins TRBV6-1 to TRBJ2-1; D is perhaps TRBD2 (6 bases). Trimming left V 1 base short and J 4 bases short, with 8 bases between. The CDR3 spans 14 residues. The V gene's germline CDR1 is MNHNS and CDR2 SASEGT.

This clone was detected once. The rearrangement joins TRBV5-1 to TRBJ1-2; D remains unclear. V was trimmed by 3 bases and J by 6 bases, leaving 9 bases between them. Germline CDR1 is SGHRS and CDR2 is YFSETQ. This CDR3 has 12 amino acids. The chain's CDR3 is CASSSGVDGYTF. In nucleotides, the CDR3 is TGCGCCAGCAGCTCGGGAGTAGATGGCTACACCTTC.

V gene TRBV28 combines with J gene TRBJ1-5; 10 bases are shared with TRBD1. CDR1 and CDR2 from the germline V gene are MDHEN and SYDVKM. The J segment lost 6 bases and the V segment lost 4 bases, leaving 6 bases of the junction unmatched. This CDR3 spans 15 amino acids. This CDR3 is CASSWWTGGVQPQHF. The CDR3 nucleotides are TGTGCCAGCAGTTGGTGGACAGGGGGGGTTCAGCCCCAGCATTTT. Full variable domain (remainder filled in from reference TRBV28 and TRBJ1-5): DVKVTQSSRYLVKRTGEKVFLECVQDMDHENMFWYRQDPGLGLRLIYFSYDVKMKEKGDIPEGYSVSREKKERFSLILESASTNQTSMYLCASSWWTGGVQPQHFGDGTRLSIL.

This clone was picked up one time. This chain joins TRBV4-1 and TRBJ1-2; no clear D. Trimming cost V 3 bases and J 2 bases, with 7 bases left between them. The germline V gene encodes CDR1 MGHRA and CDR2 YSYEKL. The CDR3 runs to 13 residues. The CDR3 DNA reads as TGCGCCAGCAGCCAGAGTCACAACTATGGCTACACCTTC. Translated, it gives CASSQSHNYGYTF.

This clone was seen only once. The rearrangement links TRBV2 to TRBJ2-3; 7 bases map to TRBD1. This CDR3 is built from 15 residues. Unmatched junction bases numbered 7, after V lost 6 bases and J lost 1 base. CDR1 and CDR2 (germline): SNHLY, FYNNEI. The CDR3 is CASRATGMGTDTQYF. For the CDR3, the DNA is TGTGCCAGCAGAGCGACAGGGATGGGCACAGATACGCAGTATTTT.

This chain uses TRBV2 with TRBJ1-1; weak D call: TRBD1 (6 bases). This CDR3 contains 13 residues. Germline V gives CDR1 SNHLY, CDR2 FYNNEI. Trimming left V 7 bases short and J 4 bases short, with 13 bases between. CDR3 sequence: CASTGGAGTEAFF. In DNA, the CDR3 is TGTGCCAGCACGGGGGGGGCCGGCACTGAAGCTTTCTTT.

The chain carries TRBV6-1 and TRBJ2-1, with TRBD2 matching 12 bases. The CDR3 is 16 residues long. Germline CDR1 and CDR2: MNHNS and SASEGT. V shed 4 bases, J shed 4 bases, and the junction held 5 bases outside the gene matches. This CDR3 is CASSVLAGGTYNEQFF. DNA of the CDR3: TGTGCCAGCAGTGTACTAGCGGGGGGTACTTACAATGAGCAGTTCTTC.

V usage is TRBV4-1 and J usage is TRBJ2-3; possibly TRBD1 for D (5 bases). Trimming pared 4 bases from V and 4 bases from J, leaving 12 bases between. The CDR3 is 14 residues long. Germline CDR1 MGHRA, CDR2 YSYEKL. CDR3 coding DNA: TGCGCCAGCAGCCCGGAGCAGGGCCCAGATACGCAGTATTTT. This encodes CASSPEQGPDTQYF.

V usage is TRBV2 and J usage is TRBJ2-7; D remains unclear. V was shortened by 7 bases and J by 0 bases, with 13 bases between the two germline ends. CDR1 is SNHLY and CDR2 is FYNNEI in the germline V gene. The CDR3 runs to 14 residues. In nucleotides, the CDR3 is TGTGCCAGCACGGCCGAGATCAGCTCCTACGAGCAGTACTTC. Translation gives CASTAEISSYEQYF.

This chain joins TRBV10-3 and TRBJ2-2; 7 bases line up with TRBD1. The trim removed 2 bases at V and 2 bases at J, leaving 2 bases unmatched. CDR1 ENHRY and CDR2 SYGVKD come from the germline V gene. The CDR3 is 15 residues long. DNA of the CDR3: TGTGCCATCAGTGAGAGGACAGGCAACACCGGGGAGCTGTTTTTT. It yields the protein CAISERTGNTGELFF.

This rearrangement joins TRBV6-5 to TRBJ1-2; D not resolved. CDR1 MNHEY and CDR2 SVGAGI come from the germline V gene. V was clipped by 6 bases and J by 4 bases, with 12 bases between them. The CDR3 sequence is 13 residues long. CDR3 bases: TGTGCCAGCAGGTTAGGACTGGTCTATGGCTACACCTTC. Residues: CASRLGLVYGYTF.

V gene TRBV27 combines with J gene TRBJ1-2, with D possibly matching TRBD1 (5 bases). With 8 bases removed from V and 3 bases from J, the gap between germline ends came to 16 bases. CDR1 and CDR2 (germline): MNHEY, SMNVEV (reference sequence). The CDR3 totals 14 residues. CDR3 protein: CASSRRAADYGYTF. The CDR3 DNA reads as TGTGCCAGCTCGCGCAGGGCGGCGGACTATGGCTACACCTTC.

This clone was observed a handful of times. The CDR3 here is CASSHRLYSYGYTF. The CDR3, as DNA: TGTGCCAGCAGCCATAGATTATACTCCTATGGCTACACCTTC. This chain links TRBV4-2 with TRBJ1-2, with D unclear. The CDR3 is made up of 14 amino acids. V was shortened by 3 bases and J by 4 bases, with 12 bases between the two germline ends. Germline V gene lookup returns CDR1 LGHNA and CDR2 YNFKEQ.

The chain is built from TRBV19 and TRBJ1-1; TRBD1 matches 7 bases. Per the germline V gene, CDR1 is LNHDA and CDR2 is SQIVND (reference sequence). The CDR3 runs 15 residues. Unmatched junction bases numbered 16, after V lost 10 bases and J lost 5 bases. The CDR3: CATTGVSGVRTEAFF. Here the CDR3 DNA reads TGTGCCACAACAGGGGTGTCGGGAGTAAGAACTGAAGCTTTCTTT.

The chain combines TRBV5-4 with TRBJ1-2; 8 nucleotides line up with TRBD1. The CDR3 runs 16 residues. The V segment lost 0 bases and the J segment 1 base; nucleotides outside the gene matches: 5. Germline V lookup: CDR1 SGHNT, CDR2 YYREEE (reference sequence). The DNA of the CDR3 is TGTGCCAGCAGCTTGGGGCGGGACAGGAGTAACTATGGCTACACCTTC. Its protein is CASSLGRDRSNYGYTF.

This clone was detected only a few times. The rearrangement uses TRBV6-5 and TRBJ2-1; 9 bases agree with TRBD2. The CDR3 loop spans 15 amino acids. Germline loops: CDR1 MNHEY, CDR2 SVGAGI. Germline trimming cut 5 bases from V and 9 bases from J; bases unmatched to any gene: 11. CDR3 nucleotide sequence: TGTGCCAGCAGTCACCTAGCGGGGACTCTGACTGAGCAGTTCTTC. The encoded protein is CASSHLAGTLTEQFF.

This chain uses TRBV27 with TRBJ1-6, with D unclear. With 2 bases removed from V and 6 bases from J, the gap between germline ends came to 5 bases. CDR1 and CDR2 from the germline V gene are MNHEY and SMNVEV (reference sequence). The CDR3 runs 13 residues. The CDR3 bases are TGTGCCAGCAGTTTAGTCAGTAATTCACCCCTCCACTTT. Residues: CASSLVSNSPLHF.

The chain joins TRBV28 to TRBJ1-5; D gene uncertain. Trimming stripped 6 bases from V and 10 bases from J, with 13 bases between. The CDR3 covers 12 residues. Germline-derived CDR1 and CDR2 are MDHEN and SYDVKM. The CDR3 protein is CASSPPEDPQHF. The CDR3 region has the DNA TGTGCCAGCAGCCCCCCGGAGGATCCCCAGCATTTT.

The chain combines TRBV19 with TRBJ1-5; D possibly corresponds to TRBD1 (5 bases). V lost 3 bases and J lost 4, with 16 bases in between. The CDR3 runs 16 residues. CDR1 is LNHDA and CDR2 is SQIVND in the germline V gene (reference sequence). The CDR3 DNA reads TGTGCCAGTAGTATGGGGCGGCGGAACCCGAATCAGCCCCAGCATTTT. Translated: CASSMGRRNPNQPQHF.

The DNA of the CDR3 is TGTGCCAGCAGCTCTTGGGACGGCCCAGGGAAACTGTTTTTT. Amino acid sequence: CASSSWDGPGKLFF. The chain uses TRBV11-2 and TRBJ1-4, with D maybe TRBD1 (5 bases). Germline-derived CDR1 and CDR2 are SGHAT and FQNNGV. The CDR3 length is 14 residues. The V and J ends lost 4 bases and 11 bases respectively, with 17 bases between them.

CDR3 coding DNA: TGTGCCAGCAGTTCCCCTATCTACGAGCAGTACTTC. Amino acid sequence: CASSSPIYEQYF. The chain carries TRBV6-5 and TRBJ2-7; D ambiguous. The length of the CDR3 is 12 residues. The germline gives CDR1 MNHEY, CDR2 SVGAGI. With 4 bases removed from V and 3 bases from J, the gap between germline ends came to 7 bases.

The chain joins TRBV4-2 to TRBJ2-5, with 8 bases aligning to TRBD2. Trimming cost V 2 bases and J 5 bases; bases outside gene matches: 13. The germline V gene has CDR1 LGHNA and CDR2 YNFKEQ. This CDR3 is 17 amino acids long. The CDR3 spells CASSQTHSGGEGETQYF. CDR3 DNA: TGTGCCAGCAGCCAAACGCACAGCGGGGGAGAAGGGGAGACCCAGTACTTC.

This chain uses TRBV4-1 with TRBJ1-1, with D unresolved. Trimming removed 1 base from V and 1 base from J, with 10 bases in between. Germline CDR1 reads MGHRA; CDR2 reads YSYEKL. This CDR3 is 15 amino acids long. CDR3 protein: CASSQAGSGNTEAFF. The DNA for the CDR3 is TGCGCCAGCAGCCAAGCGGGATCAGGGAACACTGAAGCTTTCTTT.